This TCR beta chain was observed in a study of blood T cell repertoires in COVID-19. In the original analysis: The assay estimated nucleated cells by amplifying reference gene primers. Clones were sequenced by immunoSEQ multiplex PCR, and TCRdb holds only the in-frame ones, with some missing. V and J calls and clone size are given by that table; D and trimming were obtained from the DNA. The profile shows a few hundred thousand clones, around 80% of them singletons. The sequencing input was peripheral blood. This TCR came from a human donor in a cohort sampled during active COVID-19.

CDR3 loop: CASSPRGAGGYNEQFF. In nucleotides, the CDR3 is TGTGCCAGCAGCCCTCGGGGAGCGGGAGGGTACAATGAGCAGTTCTTC. The chain has TRBV3-1 (or the pseudogene TRBV3-2) and TRBJ2-1; TRBD2 matches 10 bases. Unmatched junction bases numbered 7, after V lost 4 bases and J lost 4 bases. CDR3 length: 16 amino acids. Germline V gives CDR1 LGHDT, CDR2 YNNKEL (reference sequence).